The sequence of this T cell receptor beta chain was determined in a study of shared clonotypes between healthy human individuals. General study results and limits: A limitation of the genetic and exposure-history diversity represented arose from few donors.

The repertoire was sequenced with immunoSEQ multiplex PCR; TCRdb's copy has only in-frame clones and lacks some. The sample lists over a million clones, roughly 96% occurring once. This CDR3 has 15 amino acids. The germline V gene encodes CDR1 LGHNA and CDR2 YSLEER. V was pared by 4 bases and J by 2 bases, with 13 bases between. In this sample, this clone turned up once. Its cognate antigen is unknown. Investigators divided CD4+ cells into CD45RA+ naive and CD45RA-negative memory subsets. The chain uses TRBV4-3 and TRBJ2-3; D is possibly TRBD2 (5 bases). This clonotype was obtained from a man younger than 40 in good health. Sequenced: naive CD4+ T cells sorted from blood. As for subset: CD45RA+ positively selected. CDR3 sequence reads: CASSPDSGYTDTQYF. The CDR3 DNA reads TGCGCCAGCAGCCCGGACTCCGGATACACAGATACGCAGTATTTT.